Listed here are 9 T cell receptor delta chains from one sample, sequenced in a study of gamma-delta chains in newborns, infants, children. TCRdb made new clone calls on the reads using CATT. The sample holds 5,000 or so delta-chain clones; less than 6.5% are singletons and the top ten take approximately 10%. Sequenced sample: blood. The receptors shown here come from a child who was a newborn, infant or young child, either healthy, febrile or measles-vaccinated (not recorded which).

Comment on this clone: This may be a read error: a much more frequent sequence differs by one nucleotide. This same CDR3 is encoded by further DNA sequences in the sample. V and J are TRDV2 and TRDJ3; TRDD3 matches 8 bases. CDR1 GEAIGNYY and CDR2 EKD come from the germline V gene. The CDR3 runs to 17 residues. V trimming: 0 bases; J trimming: 0 bases; junction bases outside the gene matches: 0. The CDR3 DNA reads as TGTGCCTGTGACACCACTGGGGGCTCCTGGGACACCCGACAGATGTTTTTC. Its translation is CACDTTGGSWDTRQMFF.

The table lists this clone with a few counts. A much larger clone lies a single base off, so this may be a read error. The chain is built from TRDV2 and TRDJ3; 11 bases agree with TRDD3. V shed 1 base and J 2 bases; nucleotides not matched to a gene: 3. The length of the CDR3 is 18 residues. Germline V gene lookup returns CDR1 GEAIGNYY and CDR2 EKD. Here the CDR3 reads CACDTILGDTWDTRQMFF. For the CDR3, the DNA is TGTGCCTGTGACACAATACTGGGGGATACCTGGGACACCCGACAGATGTTTTTC.

The rearrangement joins TRDV2 to TRDJ1; 8 nucleotides agree with TRDD3. V shed 3 bases and J 0 bases; nucleotides not matched to a gene: 5. Germline V gives CDR1 GEAIGNYY, CDR2 EKD. The CDR3 consists of 15 residues. Here the CDR3 reads CACDAVGGYTDKLIF. The DNA for the CDR3 is TGTGCCTGTGACGCCGTTGGGGGATACACCGATAAACTCATCTTT.

The chain employs TRAV29/DV5 and TRDJ1; D perhaps matches TRDD3 (6 bases). The CDR3 is 15 residues long. V was clipped by 3 bases and J by 3 bases, with 18 bases between them. Germline CDR1 is NSMFDY and CDR2 is ISSIKDK. This chain's CDR3 is CAATSGRVGADKLIF. CDR3 coding DNA: TGTGCAGCAACAAGTGGACGTGTGGGGGCCGATAAACTCATCTTT. The variable domain in full, with the rest retrieved from reference TRAV29/DV5 and TRDJ1, is DQQVKQNSPSLSVQEGRISILNCDYTNSMFDYFLWYKKYPAEGPTFLISISSIKDKNEDGRFTVFLNKSAKHLSLHIVPSQPGDSAVYFCAATSGRVGADKLIFGKGTRVTVEP.

The rearrangement links TRDV2 to TRDJ3; TRDD3 agrees at 8 bases. After removal of 1 base from V and 1 base from J, the junction contained 2 bases not matched to a gene. The CDR3 is 17 residues long. In germline, CDR1 is GEAIGNYY, CDR2 EKD. CDR3 in amino acids: CACDTPGGSWDTRQMFF. CDR3 sequence (DNA): TGTGCCTGTGACACGCCTGGGGGATCCTGGGACACCCGACAGATGTTTTTC.

This clone has more than one count but fewer than ten. The chain couples TRDV2 to TRDJ3; D is uncertain. CDR1 and CDR2 from the germline V gene are GEAIGNYY and EKD. The CDR3 length is 15 residues. Trimming shortened V by 2 bases and J by 2 bases, and 6 bases separated the two germline ends. CDR3 loop: CACDSLPWDTRQMFF. In DNA form, the CDR3 reads TGTGCCTGTGACAGCCTCCCCTGGGACACCCGACAGATGTTTTTC.

There are a few counts of this clone. This sequence joins TRDV2 and TRDJ2, with D tentatively TRDD3 (6 bases). The CDR3 sequence is 22 residues long. Trimming removed 2 bases from V and 0 bases from J, with 30 bases in between. Germline lookup yields CDR1 GEAIGNYY and CDR2 EKD. CDR3 in amino acids: CACDNDFPRSGGSSALTAQLFF. The CDR3 bases are TGTGCCTGTGACAACGATTTTCCCCGTAGTGGGGGTTCTTCAGCTTTGACAGCACAACTCTTCTTT.

This clone was seen a few times. The identical CDR3 is also encoded by other nucleotide sequences in the sample. The chain employs TRDV2 and TRDJ3, with 9 bases lining up with TRDD3. Germline CDR1 reads GEAIGNYY; CDR2 reads EKD. Trimming took 1 base from V and 0 from J; bases not matched to a gene: 3. The CDR3 is made up of 18 amino acids. CDR3 amino acids: CACDTLGDSSWDTRQMFF. CDR3 bases: TGTGCCTGTGACACTCTGGGGGATTCCTCCTGGGACACCCGACAGATGTTTTTC.

V and J are TRDV2 and TRDJ3; TRDD3 is a possible D gene (6 bases). The CDR3 sequence is 16 residues long. Deletions cut 1 base from V and 2 bases from J, with 8 bases between. Germline lookup yields CDR1 GEAIGNYY and CDR2 EKD. The DNA for the CDR3 is TGTGCCTGTGACACACTGGGCGCCTGGGACACCCGACAGATGTTTTTC. It encodes CACDTLGAWDTRQMFF.